The rows below give T cell receptor beta chains drawn from one sample of a study of cytomegalovirus exposure and HLA in healthy donors. TCRdb's table, derived via immunoSEQ multiplex PCR, lists solely in-frame clones and lacks some. The sample records around 200,000 clones, roughly four fifths being singletons. The sample taken for sequencing was PBMCs. These receptors were taken from a man aged 30 to 39 in good health and CMV-seronegative. The CDR3 runs from the conserved cysteine through the conserved F or W. The D gene is left open where the match is weak. Clone size, where shown, is once, few, many, or a class for clones that have expanded.

j_call d_call clone_size v_call cdr3_aa cdr3_nt
TRBJ1-5 - - TRBV27 CASSLTQGNQPQHF TGTGCCAGCAGTTTAACACAGGGCAATCAGCCCCAGCATTTT
TRBJ2-1 TRBD1 - TRBV19 CASSIVWLGQGRIFISNEQFF TGTGCCAGTAGTATTGTTTGGCTGGGACAGGGACGGATATTCATCAGTAATGAGCAGTTCTTC
TRBJ1-5 - - TRBV28 CASRAWVDSAWGGNQPQHF TGTGCCAGCAGGGCGTGGGTAGACTCGGCCTGGGGCGGCAATCAGCCCCAGCATTTT
TRBJ1-2 - - TRBV19 CASSMNQGANYGYTF TGTGCCAGTAGTATGAACCAGGGCGCTAACTATGGCTACACCTTC
TRBJ2-2 - - TRBV5-1 CASSLETPGLGELFF TGCGCCAGCAGCTTGGAGACACCGGGATTGGGGGAGCTGTTTTTT
TRBJ2-1 - - TRBV11-2 CASSASSSYNEQFF TGTGCCAGCAGCGCTAGTAGCTCCTACAATGAGCAGTTCTTC
TRBJ2-7 TRBD2 - TRBV6-1 CASRAGGGSIYEQYF TGTGCCAGCAGGGCCGGGGGAGGGAGCATCTACGAGCAGTACTTC
TRBJ2-7 TRBD1 - TRBV7-2 CASSATGTGGYEQYF TGTGCCAGCAGCGCAACCGGGACAGGGGGTTACGAGCAGTACTTC
TRBJ2-7 - - TRBV4-2 CASSQETESSYEQYF TGTGCCAGCAGCCAAGAGACAGAGAGCTCCTACGAGCAGTACTTC
TRBJ2-7 TRBD2 - TRBV2 CASSATSGHPYEQYF TGTGCCAGCAGTGCTACTAGCGGGCATCCCTACGAGCAGTACTTC
TRBJ2-5 - - TRBV29-1 CSVYIREETQYF TGCAGCGTCTATATCAGGGAAGAGACCCAGTACTTC
TRBJ1-5 - few TRBV6-5 CASSYGTGPEVPQHF TGTGCCAGCAGTTACGGCACAGGTCCCGAAGTACCCCAGCATTTT
TRBJ2-7 - once TRBV6-5 CASIQGAGAYYEQYF TGTGCCAGCATTCAAGGGGCAGGGGCATACTACGAGCAGTACTTC
TRBJ2-1 TRBD1 - TRBV5-1 CASSLDRGPGNEQFF TGCGCCAGCAGCCTGGACAGGGGGCCGGGTAATGAGCAGTTCTTC
TRBJ1-2 - - TRBV5-5 CASSLYGAENGYTF TGTGCCAGCAGCTTGTATGGGGCCGAGAATGGCTACACCTTC
TRBJ2-1 TRBD2 - TRBV4-1 CASSTSGISTYNEQFF TGCGCCAGCAGCACTAGCGGGATATCGACCTACAATGAGCAGTTCTTC
TRBJ1-2 - - TRBV6-1 CASSDPGLLGYTF TGTGCCAGCAGTGATCCGGGTCTTTTGGGCTACACCTTC
TRBJ2-7 - - TRBV10-2 CASSDAGSYEQYF TGCGCCAGCAGTGATGCGGGATCCTACGAGCAGTACTTC
TRBJ1-5 TRBD1 - TRBV27 CASSPRTGYSNQPQHF TGTGCCAGCAGTCCACGGACAGGGTATAGCAATCAGCCCCAGCATTTT
TRBJ2-7 TRBD2 - TRBV29-1 CSVDFLESSGRGGGRKQYF TGCAGCGTTGACTTCCTGGAGTCTAGCGGGCGAGGAGGGGGTAGGAAGCAGTACTTC
TRBJ1-5 - - TRBV15 CATSIQVLGNQPQHF TGTGCCACCAGCATACAGGTTCTTGGCAATCAGCCCCAGCATTTT
TRBJ2-4 - - TRBV5-4 CASSLAFAGASKNIQYF TGTGCCAGCAGCTTGGCCTTCGCAGGGGCTTCCAAAAACATTCAGTACTTC
TRBJ2-2 TRBD2 - TRBV19 CASSIDSGRTGELFF TGTGCCAGTAGTATAGATAGCGGGAGAACCGGGGAGCTGTTTTTT
TRBJ1-2 TRBD1 - TRBV5-1 CASSLIPGQRTYGYTF TGCGCCAGCAGTTTAATCCCGGGACAGAGGACGTATGGCTACACCTTC
TRBJ1-5 - - TRBV11-2 CASSLGQVVWPQHF TGTGCCAGCAGCTTAGGACAGGTCGTCTGGCCCCAGCATTTT
TRBJ2-1 - - TRBV5-1 CASSPRSTGQVISSYNEQFF TGCGCCAGCAGCCCCCGGTCGACGGGACAAGTAATTAGCTCCTACAATGAGCAGTTCTTC
TRBJ2-7 - - TRBV29-1 CSVLLKYEQYF TGCAGCGTCCTGTTAAAATACGAGCAGTACTTC
TRBJ1-2 - - TRBV6-5 CASRQTGNYGYTF TGTGCCAGCCGCCAGACGGGGAACTATGGCTACACCTTC
TRBJ2-5 TRBD1 - TRBV19 CASSIRDRRGEQYF TGTGCCAGTAGTATTCGGGACAGGCGGGGAGAGCAGTACTTC
TRBJ2-5 - - TRBV9 CASSVGTGEETQYF TGTGCCAGCAGCGTAGGGACGGGGGAAGAGACCCAGTACTTC
TRBJ2-5 TRBD2 - TRBV2 CASSGAGGQETQYF TGTGCCAGCAGTGGGGCGGGGGGCCAAGAGACCCAGTACTTC
TRBJ2-2 - few TRBV5-1 CASSSAVPDTGELFF TGCGCCAGCAGCTCAGCGGTGCCTGACACCGGGGAGCTGTTTTTT
TRBJ1-2 - - TRBV28 CASSLRATNYTF TGTGCCAGCAGTTTAAGAGCCACGAACTACACCTTC
TRBJ2-3 TRBD2 - TRBV25-1 CASSEGTSATDTQYF TGTGCCAGCAGTGAAGGAACTAGCGCCACAGATACGCAGTATTTT
TRBJ2-2 TRBD2 once TRBV5-1 CASSFGLAGLTGELFF TGCGCCAGCAGCTTTGGGCTAGCGGGCCTCACCGGGGAGCTGTTTTTT
TRBJ2-7 - - TRBV5-1 CASSLAGTYEQYF TGCGCCAGCAGCTTGGCCGGGACCTACGAGCAGTACTTC
TRBJ2-1 TRBD1 - TRBV4-1 CASSSDRAFYNEQFF TGCGCCAGCAGTTCGGACAGGGCATTCTACAATGAGCAGTTCTTC
TRBJ2-3 - - TRBV2 CATGLASTDTQYF TGTGCCACCGGGCTAGCGAGCACAGATACGCAGTATTTT
TRBJ2-7 TRBD2 - TRBV27 CASSSTPSGRFNEQYF TGTGCCAGCAGTTCCACCCCTAGCGGGAGGTTCAACGAGCAGTACTTC
TRBJ2-7 TRBD1 - TRBV10-3 CAISGRPGTGAYEQYF TGTGCCATCAGTGGTCGGCCCGGGACAGGGGCCTACGAGCAGTACTTC
TRBJ2-7 - - TRBV28 CASSFSGTSYEQYF TGTGCCAGCAGTTTCAGCGGGACAAGCTACGAGCAGTACTTC
TRBJ2-3 - - TRBV5-1 CASSLAPGVTDTQYF TGCGCCAGCAGCTTGGCCCCAGGGGTCACAGATACGCAGTATTTT
TRBJ2-7 TRBD1 - TRBV6-1 CASKQTGLSYEQYF TGTGCCAGCAAGCAGACAGGGTTGAGTTACGAGCAGTACTTC
TRBJ1-2 TRBD1 few TRBV28 CASSLGSGGNRIYGYTF TGTGCCAGCAGTTTGGGGTCAGGGGGCAACAGAATCTATGGCTACACCTTC